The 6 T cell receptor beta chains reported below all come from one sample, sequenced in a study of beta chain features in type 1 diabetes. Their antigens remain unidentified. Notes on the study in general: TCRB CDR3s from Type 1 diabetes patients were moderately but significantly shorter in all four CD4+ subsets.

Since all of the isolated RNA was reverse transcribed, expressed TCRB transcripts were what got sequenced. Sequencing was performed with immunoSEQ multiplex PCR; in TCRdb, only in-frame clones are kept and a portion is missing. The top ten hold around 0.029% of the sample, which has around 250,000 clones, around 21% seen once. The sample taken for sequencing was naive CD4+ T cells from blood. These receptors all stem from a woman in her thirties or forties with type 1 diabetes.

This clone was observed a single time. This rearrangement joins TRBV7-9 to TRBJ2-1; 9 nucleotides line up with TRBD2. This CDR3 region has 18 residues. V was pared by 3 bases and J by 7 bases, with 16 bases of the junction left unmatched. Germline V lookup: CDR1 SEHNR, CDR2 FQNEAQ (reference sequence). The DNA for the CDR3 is TGTGCCAGCAGCTTCCGATCACTCCCTAGCGGGAAGGGGAATGAGCAGTTCTTC. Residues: CASSFRSLPSGKGNEQFF.

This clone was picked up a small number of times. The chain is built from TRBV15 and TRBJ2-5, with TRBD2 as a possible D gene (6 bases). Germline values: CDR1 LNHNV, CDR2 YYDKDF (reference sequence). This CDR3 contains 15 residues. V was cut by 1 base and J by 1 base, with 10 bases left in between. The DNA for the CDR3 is TGTGCCACCAGCAGAGGCGGGGACCGCCAAGAGACCCAGTACTTC. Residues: CATSRGGDRQETQYF.

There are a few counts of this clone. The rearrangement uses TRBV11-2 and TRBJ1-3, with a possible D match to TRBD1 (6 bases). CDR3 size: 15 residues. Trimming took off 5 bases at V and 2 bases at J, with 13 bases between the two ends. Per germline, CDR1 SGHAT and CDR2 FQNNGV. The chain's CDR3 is CASSRGTGTGNTIYF. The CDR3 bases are TGTGCCAGCAGCCGGGGAACAGGGACTGGAAACACCATATATTTT.

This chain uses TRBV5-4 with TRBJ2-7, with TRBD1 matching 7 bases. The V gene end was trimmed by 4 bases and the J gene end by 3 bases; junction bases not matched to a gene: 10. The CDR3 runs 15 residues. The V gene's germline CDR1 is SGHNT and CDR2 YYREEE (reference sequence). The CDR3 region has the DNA TGTGCCAGCAGCGGTAGACAGGGTGGTGACTACGAGCAGTACTTC. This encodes CASSGRQGGDYEQYF.

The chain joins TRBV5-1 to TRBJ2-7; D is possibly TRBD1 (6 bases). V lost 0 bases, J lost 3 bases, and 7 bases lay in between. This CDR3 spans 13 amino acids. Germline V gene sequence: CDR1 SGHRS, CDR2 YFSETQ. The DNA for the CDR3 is TGCGCCAGCAGCTTGGTACAGGGCTACGAGCAGTACTTC. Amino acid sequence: CASSLVQGYEQYF.

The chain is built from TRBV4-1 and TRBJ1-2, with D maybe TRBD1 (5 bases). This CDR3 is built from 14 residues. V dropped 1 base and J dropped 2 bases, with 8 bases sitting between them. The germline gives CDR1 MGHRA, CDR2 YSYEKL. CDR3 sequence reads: CASSQGQLNYGYTF. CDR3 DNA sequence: TGCGCCAGCAGCCAAGGACAGCTAAACTATGGCTACACCTTC.